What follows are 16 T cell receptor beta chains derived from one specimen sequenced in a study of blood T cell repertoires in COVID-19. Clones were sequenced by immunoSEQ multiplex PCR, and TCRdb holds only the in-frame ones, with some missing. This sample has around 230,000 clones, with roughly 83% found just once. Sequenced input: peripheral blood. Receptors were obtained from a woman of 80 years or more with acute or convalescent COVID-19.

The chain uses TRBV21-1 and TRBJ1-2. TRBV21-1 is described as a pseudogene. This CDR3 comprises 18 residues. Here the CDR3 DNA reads TGTGCCAGCAGCAAAGTTTCGATAGAGCCTCCGGCTAACTATGGCTACACCTTC. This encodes CASSKVSIEPPANYGYTF.

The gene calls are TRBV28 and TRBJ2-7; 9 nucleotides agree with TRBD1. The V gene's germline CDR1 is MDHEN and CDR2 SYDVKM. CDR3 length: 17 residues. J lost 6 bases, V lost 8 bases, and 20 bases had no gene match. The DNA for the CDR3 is TGTGCCAGCGGGGGCCCCCCCAGGGACAGGGTTAGGTCCGAGCAGTACTTC. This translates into CASGGPPRDRVRSEQYF.

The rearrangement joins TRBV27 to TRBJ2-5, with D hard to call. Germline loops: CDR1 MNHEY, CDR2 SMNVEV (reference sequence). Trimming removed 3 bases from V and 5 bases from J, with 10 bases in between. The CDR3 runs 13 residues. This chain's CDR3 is CASSFRWQETQYF. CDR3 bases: TGTGCCAGCAGTTTCCGATGGCAGGAGACCCAGTACTTC.

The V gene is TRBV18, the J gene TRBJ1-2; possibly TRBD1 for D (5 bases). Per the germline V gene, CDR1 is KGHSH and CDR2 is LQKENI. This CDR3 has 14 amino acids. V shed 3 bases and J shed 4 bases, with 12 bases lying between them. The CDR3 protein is CASSPTDSTYGYTF. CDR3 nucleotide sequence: TGTGCCAGCTCACCTACCGACAGTACCTATGGCTACACCTTC.

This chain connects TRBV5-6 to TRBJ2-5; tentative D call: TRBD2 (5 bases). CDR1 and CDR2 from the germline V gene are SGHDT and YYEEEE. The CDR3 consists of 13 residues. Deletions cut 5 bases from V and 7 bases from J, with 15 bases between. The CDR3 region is CASRRPTGMTQYF. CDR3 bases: TGTGCCAGCAGACGCCCGACCGGGATGACCCAGTACTTC.

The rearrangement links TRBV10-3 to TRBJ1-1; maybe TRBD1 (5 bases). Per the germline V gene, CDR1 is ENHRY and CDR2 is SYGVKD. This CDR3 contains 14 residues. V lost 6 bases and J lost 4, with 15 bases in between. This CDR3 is CAIRRTGSSTEAFF. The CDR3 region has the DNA TGTGCCATCAGGAGAACAGGCTCGAGCACTGAAGCTTTCTTT.

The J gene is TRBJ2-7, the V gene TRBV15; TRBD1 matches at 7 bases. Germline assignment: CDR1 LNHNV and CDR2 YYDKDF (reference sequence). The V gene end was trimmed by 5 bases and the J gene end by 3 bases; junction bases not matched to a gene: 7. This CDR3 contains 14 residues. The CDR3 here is CATSRSTGVYEQYF. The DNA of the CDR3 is TGTGCCACCAGCCGAAGCACAGGGGTCTACGAGCAGTACTTC.

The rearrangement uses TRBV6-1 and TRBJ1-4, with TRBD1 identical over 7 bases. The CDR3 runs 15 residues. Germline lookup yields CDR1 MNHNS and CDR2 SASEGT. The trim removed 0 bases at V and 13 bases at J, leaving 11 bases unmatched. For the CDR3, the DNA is TGTGCCAGCAGTGAAGCCGGGGGACAGCCGACGGTACTGTTTTTT. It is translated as CASSEAGGQPTVLFF.

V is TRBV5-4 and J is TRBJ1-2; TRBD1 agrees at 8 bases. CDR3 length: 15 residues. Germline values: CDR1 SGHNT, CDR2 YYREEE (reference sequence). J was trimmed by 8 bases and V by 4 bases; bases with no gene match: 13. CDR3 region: CASSRELTGVGGYTF. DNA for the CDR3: TGTGCCAGCAGCCGTGAATTGACAGGGGTTGGGGGCTACACCTTC.

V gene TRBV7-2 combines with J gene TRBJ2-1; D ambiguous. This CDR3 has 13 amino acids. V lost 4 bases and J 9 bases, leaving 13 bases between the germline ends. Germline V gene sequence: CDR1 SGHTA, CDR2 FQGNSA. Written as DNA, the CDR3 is TGTGCCAGCAGCTCCCCAAGTCAGGTTGAGCAGTTCTTC. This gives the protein CASSSPSQVEQFF.

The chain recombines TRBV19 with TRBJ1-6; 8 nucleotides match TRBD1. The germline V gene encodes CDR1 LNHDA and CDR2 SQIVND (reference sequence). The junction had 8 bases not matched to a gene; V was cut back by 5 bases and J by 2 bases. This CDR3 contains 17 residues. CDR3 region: CASSPTTGATYNSPLHF. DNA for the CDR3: TGTGCCAGTAGTCCAACGACAGGGGCGACCTATAATTCACCCCTCCACTTT.

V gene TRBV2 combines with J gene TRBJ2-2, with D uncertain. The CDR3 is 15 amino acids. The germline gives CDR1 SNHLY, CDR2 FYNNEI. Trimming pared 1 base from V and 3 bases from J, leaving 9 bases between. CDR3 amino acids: CASSEGQAYTGELFF. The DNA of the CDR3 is TGTGCCAGCAGTGAAGGACAAGCCTACACCGGGGAGCTGTTTTTT.

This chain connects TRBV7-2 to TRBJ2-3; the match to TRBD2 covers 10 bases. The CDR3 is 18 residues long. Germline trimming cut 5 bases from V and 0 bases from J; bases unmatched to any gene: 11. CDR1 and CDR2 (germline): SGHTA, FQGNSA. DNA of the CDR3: TGTGCCAGCAGCCCCCGTGCTAGCGGGGGCTTGAGCACAGATACGCAGTATTTT. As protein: CASSPRASGGLSTDTQYF. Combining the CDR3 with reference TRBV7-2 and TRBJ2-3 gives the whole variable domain GAGVSQSPSNKVTEKGKDVELRCDPISGHTALYWYRQSLGQGLEFLIYFQGNSAPDKSGLPSDRFSAERTGGSVSTLTIQRTQQEDSAVYLCASSPRASGGLSTDTQYFGPGTRLTVL.

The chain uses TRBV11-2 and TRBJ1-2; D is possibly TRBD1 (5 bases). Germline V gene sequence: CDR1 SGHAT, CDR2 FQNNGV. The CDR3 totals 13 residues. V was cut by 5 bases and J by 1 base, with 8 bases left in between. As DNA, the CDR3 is TGTGCCAGCAGCCGCGACAGTAACTATGGCTACACCTTC. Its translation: CASSRDSNYGYTF.

In nucleotides, the CDR3 is TGCGCCAGCAGCCAAGAGAAAGGAGCGGGGGGGTGGCAAGAGACCCAGTACTTC. Translated: CASSQEKGAGGWQETQYF. This chain uses TRBV4-1 with TRBJ2-5; 10 bases fit TRBD2. Germline-derived CDR1 and CDR2 are MGHRA and YSYEKL. Trimming cost V 0 bases and J 2 bases; bases outside gene matches: 9. The CDR3 is 18 amino acids.

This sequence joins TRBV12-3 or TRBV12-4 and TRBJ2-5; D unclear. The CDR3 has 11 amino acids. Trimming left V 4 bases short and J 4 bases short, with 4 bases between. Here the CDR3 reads CASSSRETQYF. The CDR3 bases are TGTGCCAGCAGTTCTCGAGAGACCCAGTACTTC.